This paragraph reports one TCR beta chain. Antigen: not known. The data belong to a study of shared clonotypes between healthy human individuals. Overall study results and limits: It was only blood that was sampled, and tissue repertoires likely differ.

Profiling relied on immunoSEQ multiplex PCR, and the TCRdb table lists in-frame clones only, not all of them. Of 950,000 to 1,100,000 clones listed, roughly 80% were seen once; the top ten hold approximately 1.5%. The V end was cut by 6 bases, the J end by 4 bases, with 18 bases between. This CDR3 has 15 residues. The V gene's germline CDR1 is KGHSH and CDR2 LQKENI. The chain combines TRBV18 with TRBJ1-2, with D possibly matching TRBD1 (5 bases). The source material was memory CD4+ T cells sorted from blood. As to subset: CD45RA-negative fraction. The sequence derives from a man aged 18 to 29 in good health. The DNA of the CDR3 is TGTGCCAGCTCGCCCGGGACGGAACCCTTCTATGGCTACACCTTC. Encoded protein: CASSPGTEPFYGYTF.